A selection of T cell receptor beta chains follows, all from one sample in a study of identical twins. TCRdb used MiXCR to reprocess the 5' RACE reads, holding one entry per CDR3 protein. The data contain roughly 250,000 distinct CDR3 sequences, over 12% of them seen just once; the ten biggest clones take up approximately 8.2%. The sequenced material came from memory (CD45RO+) T cells sorted from blood. Receptors originate from a woman aged 18-29 years in good health. Each CDR3 is given without its conserved first and last residue.

>TRBV20-1
SAREGTGGYEQY
>TRBV20-1
SARDRASGGRGDTQY
>TRBV2
ASSPGTGGPDTQY
>TRBV2
ASKLAAYYEQY
>TRBV5-5
ASSHPGWTEAF
>TRBV5-1
ASSFVLAGNNEQF
>TRBV5-6
ASSLGSGAYNSPLH
>TRBV7-2
ASSFRGAPSYNEQF
>TRBV15
ATSRETGARTQY
>TRBV7-2
ASSDPGTPSYEQY
>TRBV6-5
ASSYSGHEKLF
>TRBV6-1
ASTDQGGAWNEQF
>TRBV7-3
ASSLFSSGGYTDTQY
>TRBV7-9
ASLPVGRETQY
>TRBV9
ASSVGTAKYEQY
>TRBV20-1
SASRLAGGSGELF
>TRBV7-2
ASSQSFNYGYT
>TRBV6-1
ASRRQGSSYEQY
>TRBV11-3
ASSSRDRDPYEQY
>TRBV7-3
ASSLKWWGGTNNEQF
>TRBV20-1
SALTSGRAPEQF
>TRBV12-3/TRBV12-4
ASRPDRGNNQPQH
>TRBV5-5
ASSFGSPYGYT
>TRBV20-1
SARGINNEQF
>TRBV7-8
ASSLTPRGGDNEQF
>TRBV5-1
ASRTGGAGETQY
>TRBV11-3
ASSFMAGYNEQF
>TRBV15
ATSRDRGHSMETQY
>TRBV5-1
ASSLRGLAANNEQF
>TRBV20-1
SARDAGGSGRNEQF
>TRBV6-5
ASSYREGKGGYT
>TRBV6-1
ASSEGGATDTQY
>TRBV20-1
VVAGLTDTQY
>TRBV5-1
ASSVGTAGNTIY
>TRBV7-2
ASSLTQLGQPQH
>TRBV30
AWSGAGATYNEQF
>TRBV11-2
ASSLESGGWAEAF
>TRBV10-3
AIRPGQPYNEKLF
>TRBV20-1
SALEVRGINTEAF
>TRBV5-4
ASSLDPDRGRVGEQY
>TRBV20-1
SARDWLGGGYEQY
>TRBV5-1
ASSEHGTGTQETQY
>TRBV5-1
ASSLEGLRTYNEQF
>TRBV3-1
ASSAGTAYEEQF
>TRBV12-3/TRBV12-4
ASTTGTSGRRDEQF
>TRBV10-1
ASSGGPTSDTQY
>TRBV6-4
ASSEEGSTEAF
>TRBV7-9
AIDRAGVWTEAF
>TRBV6-5
ASSYSKRGGGDTQY
>TRBV28
ASGGRALIKQF
>TRBV12-3/TRBV12-4
ATSLVSHEQY
>TRBV3-1
ASSQRGTGGRTEAF
>TRBV5-1
ASSLEAGYIEQF